This T cell receptor (beta chain) is from a study of T cell repertoires in cytomegalovirus infection. Study context: Indications of both CMV infection and matching HLA type were provided by public TCR beta signatures. Study results and caveats: Within the response measured ex vivo, HLA-C-restricted CMV-specific TCR beta clonotypes were dominant.

TCRdb itself ran the reads through MiXCR, one entry per CDR3 protein. The table lists roughly 800,000 distinct CDR3 sequences, 25% to 30% of them singletons. In its sample, this clonotype was seen many times. Its matching antigen is unknown. V was cut by 2 bases and J by 2 bases, with 10 bases left in between. Germline-derived CDR1 and CDR2 are SGHTA and FQGNSA. This CDR3 contains 15 residues. Sequences were derived from cultured CD8+ T cells from PBMCs, sampled from culture after CMV antigen stimulation. The chain has TRBV7-2 and TRBJ2-1, with D uncertain. The clonotype comes from a human donor in good health (CMV status not recorded). Some clones in this sample may be carry-over from other donors' samples. CDR3 sequence (DNA): TGTGCCAGCAGCTTAACCGAACGCCCCTACAATGAGCAGTTCTTC. This translates into CASSLTERPYNEQFF.